These 23 T cell receptor beta chains were all obtained from the same sample, sequenced in a study of shared clonotypes between healthy human individuals. Sequencing was performed with immunoSEQ multiplex PCR; in TCRdb, only in-frame clones are kept and a portion is missing. The profile covers about 2.4 million clones, with just over 90% appearing a single time and around 0.14% taken by the ten largest. The sample comprised naive CD4+ T cells sorted from blood. Subset noted: CD45RA+ positively selected. These receptors were taken from a man between 18 and 35 years old in good health.

This rearrangement joins TRBV28 to TRBJ2-2, with 7 bases lining up with TRBD1. Germline trimming cut 6 bases from V and 6 bases from J; bases unmatched to any gene: 10. From germline, CDR1 is MDHEN and CDR2 SYDVKM. The CDR3 runs to 15 residues. Written as DNA, the CDR3 is TGTGCCAGCAGACCGGGACAGATTGGGGCCGGGGAGCTGTTTTTT. Encoded protein: CASRPGQIGAGELFF.

Comment on this clone: Distinct nucleotide sequences in the sample also encode this CDR3. The chain joins TRBV7-2 to TRBJ2-2; D is unclear. The CDR3 consists of 12 residues. Trimming removed 1 base at V and 7 bases at J, with 4 bases between. Germline CDR1 SGHTA, CDR2 FQGNSA. The CDR3 sequence: CASSLEVGELFF. The CDR3 DNA is TGTGCCAGCAGCTTAGAGGTCGGGGAGCTGTTTTTT. The variable domain in full, completed from reference TRBV7-2 and TRBJ2-2, reads GAGVSQSPSNKVTEKGKDVELRCDPISGHTALYWYRQSLGQGLEFLIYFQGNSAPDKSGLPSDRFSAERTGGSVSTLTIQRTQQEDSAVYLCASSLEVGELFFGEGSRLTVL.

This clone appeared once. The chain couples TRBV5-1 to TRBJ2-5, with 9 bases lining up with TRBD1. V was pared by 6 bases and J by 2 bases, with 8 bases of the junction left unmatched. CDR1 and CDR2 (germline): SGHRS, YFSETQ. The CDR3 sequence is 15 residues long. DNA of the CDR3: TGCGCCAGCAAGGGGACAGGGTTCCCTCAAGAGACCCAGTACTTC. This encodes CASKGTGFPQETQYF.

The chain links TRBV11-2 to TRBJ2-5; no definite D call. Germline V gene lookup returns CDR1 SGHAT and CDR2 FQNNGV. Trimming stripped 1 base from V and 5 bases from J, with 11 bases between. The CDR3 loop spans 14 amino acids. CDR3 nucleotides: TGTGCCAGCAGCTTAGTGGGGATCCTCGAGACCCAGTACTTC. Translation gives CASSLVGILETQYF.

This clone was seen more than once but under ten times. The rearrangement joins TRBV29-1 to TRBJ1-1; D is unresolved. The CDR3 length is 13 residues. Germline CDR1 is SQVTM and CDR2 is ANQGSEA. The V end was cut by 7 bases, the J end by 5 bases, with 17 bases between. CDR3 bases: TGCAGCGCACGTAGGGTCGGGGAAACTGAAGCTTTCTTT. Its protein is CSARRVGETEAFF.

The rearrangement joins TRBV19 to TRBJ1-1, with D possibly being TRBD1 (5 bases). The V end was cut by 5 bases, the J end by 4 bases, with 11 bases between. Germline CDR1 is LNHDA and CDR2 is SQIVND (reference sequence). The CDR3 totals 13 residues. The CDR3 sequence is CASSSGVGTEAFF. Here the CDR3 DNA reads TGTGCCAGTAGTTCGGGGGTTGGCACTGAAGCTTTCTTT.

This rearrangement joins TRBV6-5 to TRBJ2-1; D remains ambiguous. The V end lost 4 bases, the J end lost 9 bases, and 10 bases lay between the germline ends. There are 12 residues in the CDR3. Germline CDR1 is MNHEY and CDR2 is SVGAGI. The CDR3 is CASSSPLSEQFF. The CDR3 DNA is TGTGCCAGCAGTTCCCCTTTGAGTGAGCAGTTCTTC.

This chain links TRBV5-6 with TRBJ1-2; the D gene is possibly TRBD1 (6 bases). This CDR3 is built from 15 residues. The germline CDR1 and CDR2 sequences are SGHDT and YYEEEE. Trimming left V 0 bases short and J 4 bases short, with 13 bases between. The CDR3 loop is CASSLATGYGYGYTF. The CDR3 region has the DNA TGTGCCAGCAGCTTGGCTACAGGGTACGGCTATGGCTACACCTTC.

The J gene is TRBJ1-1, the V gene TRBV30; D not resolved. CDR1 is GTSNPN and CDR2 is SVGIG in the germline V gene (reference sequence). The CDR3 is made up of 14 amino acids. V lost 2 bases and J 1 base, leaving 11 bases between the germline ends. CDR3 in DNA: TGTGCCTGGAGTCCTCCAGACAAGAACACTGAAGCTTTCTTT. It codes for CAWSPPDKNTEAFF.

This chain links TRBV5-4 with TRBJ2-3, with 10 bases that match TRBD2. Trimming took 0 bases from V and 0 from J; bases not matched to a gene: 7. The CDR3 extends over 18 amino acids. Germline CDR1 is SGHNT and CDR2 is YYREEE (reference sequence). CDR3 DNA: TGTGCCAGCAGCTTGGGGGTAGCGGGGGGCCTTAGCACAGATACGCAGTATTTT. It specifies CASSLGVAGGLSTDTQYF.

The CDR3 here is CASVRQGGQPQHF. For the CDR3, the DNA is TGTGCCAGCGTGCGACAGGGCGGTCAGCCCCAGCATTTT. The chain joins TRBV28 to TRBJ1-5; 7 bases fit TRBD1. In germline, CDR1 is MDHEN, CDR2 SYDVKM. This CDR3 comprises 13 residues. The J segment lost 6 bases and the V segment lost 8 bases, leaving 7 bases of the junction unmatched. The whole variable domain, remainder taken from reference TRBV28 and TRBJ1-5, is DVKVTQSSRYLVKRTGEKVFLECVQDMDHENMFWYRQDPGLGLRLIYFSYDVKMKEKGDIPEGYSVSREKKERFSLILESASTNQTSMYLCASVRQGGQPQHFGDGTRLSIL.

The CDR3 DNA reads as TGTGCCAGCAGTGGGGACACCGGCTATGGCTACACCTTC. Translating it yields CASSGDTGYGYTF. V and J are TRBV2 and TRBJ1-2, with a possible D match to TRBD1 (6 bases). The V and J ends lost 4 bases and 4 bases respectively, with 10 bases between them. The CDR3 consists of 13 residues. The V gene's germline CDR1 is SNHLY and CDR2 FYNNEI.

This clone was seen just once. Other DNA sequences in this sample translate to the same CDR3. The J gene is TRBJ1-1, the V gene TRBV5-1; no firm D call. This CDR3 region has 12 residues. CDR1 and CDR2 from the germline V gene are SGHRS and YFSETQ. The V and J ends lost 5 bases and 3 bases respectively, with 8 bases between them. As DNA, the CDR3 is TGCGCCAGCAGGCGGGCTGACACTGAAGCTTTCTTT. Its protein product is CASRRADTEAFF.

The chain joins TRBV6-1 to TRBJ1-4; a possible D gene is TRBD1 (5 bases). CDR3 length: 17 amino acids. Germline V gene lookup returns CDR1 MNHNS and CDR2 SASEGT. The germline V and J ends were trimmed by 1 base and 4 bases, with 16 bases remaining between them. CDR3 loop: CASSEDERGAYNEKLFF. The CDR3 DNA reads as TGTGCCAGCAGTGAAGACGAACGAGGGGCGTATAATGAAAAACTGTTTTTT.

The genes are TRBV5-4 and TRBJ2-5; D might be TRBD1 (6 bases). Germline V gene lookup returns CDR1 SGHNT and CDR2 YYREEE (reference sequence). Trimming cost V 4 bases and J 5 bases, with 27 bases left between them. The CDR3 is 18 residues long. This CDR3 is CASSPRVTFGTSKETQYF. For the CDR3, the DNA is TGTGCCAGCAGCCCCAGGGTGACATTCGGGACAAGTAAGGAGACCCAGTACTTC.

The chain combines TRBV7-2 with TRBJ2-7; TRBD2 matches 8 bases. Trimming cost V 0 bases and J 2 bases; bases outside gene matches: 6. Looked up from germline, CDR1 is SGHTA and CDR2 is FQGNSA. The CDR3 has 16 residues. The CDR3: CASSLAPTSAAYEQYF. The CDR3 coding sequence is TGTGCCAGCAGCTTAGCCCCGACTAGCGCTGCCTACGAGCAGTACTTC.

The chain is built from TRBV2 and TRBJ1-4; TRBD1 is a possible D gene (6 bases). The CDR3 has 13 residues. V shed 6 bases and J shed 7 bases, with 12 bases lying between them. Germline V gene data show CDR1 as SNHLY and CDR2 as FYNNEI. The CDR3 spells CASRDRNTEKLFF. CDR3 DNA sequence: TGTGCCAGCAGAGACAGGAATACTGAAAAACTGTTTTTT. The variable domain in full, completed from reference TRBV2 and TRBJ1-4, reads EPEVTQTPSHQVTQMGQEVILRCVPISNHLYFYWYRQILGQKVEFLVSFYNNEISEKSEIFDDQFSVERPDGSNFTLKIRSTKLEDSAMYFCASRDRNTEKLFFGSGTQLSVL.

A single count supports this clone. V gene TRBV6-5 combines with J gene TRBJ1-2; possibly TRBD1 for D (6 bases). V lost 0 bases to trimming and J lost 4 bases, with 15 bases between them. CDR3 length: 16 residues. The germline gives CDR1 MNHEY, CDR2 SVGAGI. For the CDR3, the DNA is TGTGCCAGCAGTTACTCTCGGGCGTTACAGGGCTATGGCTACACCTTC. Translated: CASSYSRALQGYGYTF.

The rearrangement joins TRBV9 to TRBJ1-6, with 8 positions matching TRBD1. The CDR3 consists of 15 residues. V was pared by 3 bases and J by 5 bases, with 4 bases of the junction left unmatched. Germline values: CDR1 SGDLS, CDR2 YYNGEE. DNA for the CDR3: TGTGCCAGCAGCGGCGGACAGGGTAATAATTCACCCCTCCACTTT. It encodes CASSGGQGNNSPLHF.

J is TRBJ2-7 and V is TRBV6-5; D call uncertain. Germline loops: CDR1 MNHEY, CDR2 SVGAGI. V lost 0 bases to trimming and J lost 4 bases, with 16 bases between them. There are 16 residues in the CDR3. In nucleotides, the CDR3 is TGTGCCAGCAGTTACTCGCGGACCGGTTTCGGTTACGAGCAGTACTTC. This sequence encodes CASSYSRTGFGYEQYF.

This chain joins TRBV5-4 and TRBJ1-1; D is possibly TRBD1 (5 bases). Per germline, CDR1 SGHNT and CDR2 YYREEE (reference sequence). This CDR3 is 15 amino acids long. The ends were cut back, 0 bases at V and 5 bases at J, with 14 bases in the middle. The CDR3, as DNA: TGTGCCAGCAGCTTGGTAGGGGCGCTCAGAACTGAAGCTTTCTTT. It encodes CASSLVGALRTEAFF.

The gene calls are TRBV18 and TRBJ2-7; 9 bases map to TRBD1. Germline V gene lookup returns CDR1 KGHSH and CDR2 LQKENI. V was clipped by 5 bases and J by 0 bases; unmatched bases: 5. The CDR3 is made up of 15 amino acids. In nucleotides, the CDR3 is TGTGCCAGCTCATGGGGACAGGGTTCCTCCTACGAGCAGTACTTC. This sequence encodes CASSWGQGSSYEQYF.

This chain links TRBV10-1 with TRBJ2-5; D unclear. V gave up 3 bases and J gave up 1 base, with 6 bases separating them. The CDR3 runs 13 residues. Germline V gives CDR1 WNHNN, CDR2 SYGVQD (reference sequence). CDR3 sequence reads: CASSEHIQETQYF. Here the CDR3 DNA reads TGCGCCAGCAGTGAACATATCCAAGAGACCCAGTACTTC.